This record looks at one TCR beta chain sequence and its context. Sequencing used immunoSEQ multiplex PCR; TCRdb keeps in-frame clones, though not all of them. This sample yields roughly 30,000 clones, of which 75% to 95% are seen a single time; around 4.5% belongs to the top ten. The data stem from a study of T cell changes during pregnancy in multiple sclerosis. The CDR3 covers 15 residues. Germline V gene sequence: CDR1 MGHRA, CDR2 YSYEKL. V shed 0 bases and J shed 4 bases, with 10 bases lying between them. The sequences come from CD8+ T cells from peripheral blood mononuclear cells, collected in the second trimester of pregnancy. The receptor comes from a female donor with multiple sclerosis, enrolled in a pregnancy study. The chain links TRBV4-1 to TRBJ1-5; no reliable D call. CDR3 protein: CASSQDMTTNQPQHF. The CDR3, as DNA: TGCGCCAGCAGCCAAGATATGACGACAAATCAGCCCCAGCATTTT.